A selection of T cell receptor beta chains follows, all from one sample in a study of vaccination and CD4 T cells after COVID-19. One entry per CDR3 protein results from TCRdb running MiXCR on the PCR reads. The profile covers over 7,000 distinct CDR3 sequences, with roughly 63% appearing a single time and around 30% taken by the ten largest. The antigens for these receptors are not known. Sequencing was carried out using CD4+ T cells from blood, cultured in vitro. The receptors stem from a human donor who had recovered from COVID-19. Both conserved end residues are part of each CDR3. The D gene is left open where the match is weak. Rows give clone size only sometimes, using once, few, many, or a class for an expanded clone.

CDR3aa: CASSLVGTGIAETFF
v_gene: TRBV7-8
len: 15
abundance: -
j_gene: TRBJ1-1
d_gene: -

CDR3aa: CASSPRWGESTDTQYF
v_gene: TRBV11-1
len: 16
abundance: -
j_gene: TRBJ2-3
d_gene: -

CDR3aa: CASSLSQGNQPQHF
v_gene: TRBV7-2
len: 14
abundance: once
j_gene: TRBJ1-5
d_gene: -

CDR3aa: CASSHQGRETQYF
v_gene: TRBV5-6
len: 13
abundance: -
j_gene: TRBJ2-5
d_gene: -

CDR3aa: CASSIDRGYGQPQHF
v_gene: TRBV19
len: 15
abundance: few
j_gene: TRBJ1-5
d_gene: TRBD1

CDR3aa: CASSYSSGANYGYTF
v_gene: TRBV6-5
len: 15
abundance: -
j_gene: TRBJ1-2
d_gene: -

CDR3aa: CATSREVTGGIETQYF
v_gene: TRBV15
len: 16
abundance: few
j_gene: TRBJ2-5
d_gene: TRBD1

CDR3aa: CASNTGSGGNQPQHF
v_gene: TRBV28
len: 15
abundance: -
j_gene: TRBJ1-5
d_gene: -

CDR3aa: CASSLSGNTIYF
v_gene: TRBV7-9
len: 12
abundance: -
j_gene: TRBJ1-3
d_gene: -

CDR3aa: CASSRTSGMNTGELFF
v_gene: TRBV6-4
len: 16
abundance: -
j_gene: TRBJ2-2
d_gene: TRBD2

CDR3aa: CASSLWLAVSYEQYF
v_gene: TRBV12-3/TRBV12-4
len: 15
abundance: -
j_gene: TRBJ2-7
d_gene: TRBD2

CDR3aa: CASFSGGAYGYTF
v_gene: TRBV28
len: 13
abundance: -
j_gene: TRBJ1-2
d_gene: -

CDR3aa: CASRSLSGREAFF
v_gene: TRBV11-1
len: 13
abundance: once
j_gene: TRBJ1-1
d_gene: -

CDR3aa: CASSTGDSMNYGYTF
v_gene: TRBV6-1
len: 15
abundance: -
j_gene: TRBJ1-2
d_gene: TRBD1

CDR3aa: CASSRIGGQDEKLFF
v_gene: TRBV19
len: 15
abundance: -
j_gene: TRBJ1-4
d_gene: TRBD1

CDR3aa: CASSADSTDTQYF
v_gene: TRBV5-8
len: 13
abundance: -
j_gene: TRBJ2-3
d_gene: -